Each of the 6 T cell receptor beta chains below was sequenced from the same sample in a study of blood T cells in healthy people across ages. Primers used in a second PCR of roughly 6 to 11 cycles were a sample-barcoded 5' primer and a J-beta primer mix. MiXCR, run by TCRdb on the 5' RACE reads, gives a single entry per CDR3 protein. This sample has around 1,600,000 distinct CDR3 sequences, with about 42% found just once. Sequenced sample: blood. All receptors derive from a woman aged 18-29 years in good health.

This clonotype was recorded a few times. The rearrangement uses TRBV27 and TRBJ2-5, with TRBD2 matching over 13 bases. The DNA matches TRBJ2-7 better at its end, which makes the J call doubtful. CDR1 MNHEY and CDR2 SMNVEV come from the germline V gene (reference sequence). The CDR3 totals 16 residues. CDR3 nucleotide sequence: TGTGCCAGCAGTTCACTGGGACTAGCGGGAATGTACGAGCAGTACTTC. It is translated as CASSSLGLAGMYEQYF.

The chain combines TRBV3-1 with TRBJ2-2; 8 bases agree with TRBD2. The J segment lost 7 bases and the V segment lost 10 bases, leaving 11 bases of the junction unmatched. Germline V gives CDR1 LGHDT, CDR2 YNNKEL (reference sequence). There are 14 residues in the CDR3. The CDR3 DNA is TGTGCCACCGGGACTAGGAGCTTTAACGGGGAGCTGTTTTTT. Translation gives CATGTRSFNGELFF.

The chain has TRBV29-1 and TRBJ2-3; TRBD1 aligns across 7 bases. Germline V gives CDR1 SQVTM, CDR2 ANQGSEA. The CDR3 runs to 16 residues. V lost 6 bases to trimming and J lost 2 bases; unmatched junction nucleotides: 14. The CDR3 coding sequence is TGCAGCGTGGACACTCCCTGGGGACAGTACACAGATACGCAGTATTTT. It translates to CSVDTPWGQYTDTQYF.

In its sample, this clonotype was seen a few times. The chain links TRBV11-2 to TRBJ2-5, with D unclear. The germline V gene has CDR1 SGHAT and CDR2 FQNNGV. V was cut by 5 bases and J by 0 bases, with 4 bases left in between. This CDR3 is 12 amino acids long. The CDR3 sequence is CASSTNQETQYF. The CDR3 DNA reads TGTGCCAGCAGCACTAACCAAGAGACCCAGTACTTC.

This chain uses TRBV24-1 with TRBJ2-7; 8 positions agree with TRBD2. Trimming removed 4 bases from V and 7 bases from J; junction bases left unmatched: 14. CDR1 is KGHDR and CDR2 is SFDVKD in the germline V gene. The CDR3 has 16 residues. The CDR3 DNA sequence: TGTGCCACCAGTGACCCCAGGCGGGGGGATACCAATGAGCAGTACTTC. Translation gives CATSDPRRGDTNEQYF.

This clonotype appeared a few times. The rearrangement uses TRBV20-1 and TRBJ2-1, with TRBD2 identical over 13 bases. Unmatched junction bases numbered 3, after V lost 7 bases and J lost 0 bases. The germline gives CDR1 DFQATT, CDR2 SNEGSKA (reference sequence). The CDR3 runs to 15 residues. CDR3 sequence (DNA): TGCAGTGGACTAGCGGGAGGTAGCTCCTACAATGAGCAGTTCTTC. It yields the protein CSGLAGGSSYNEQFF.